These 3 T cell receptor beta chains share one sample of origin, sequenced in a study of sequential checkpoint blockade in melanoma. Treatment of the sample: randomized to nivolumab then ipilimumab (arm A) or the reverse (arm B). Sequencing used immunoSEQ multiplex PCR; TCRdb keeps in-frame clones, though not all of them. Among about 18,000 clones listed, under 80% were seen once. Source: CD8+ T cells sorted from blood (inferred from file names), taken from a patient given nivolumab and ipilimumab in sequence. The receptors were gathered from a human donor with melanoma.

CDR3 residues: CASSRGVDRGRETQYF. In nucleotides, the CDR3 is TGTGCCAGCAGCCGGGGAGTGGACAGGGGGCGAGAGACCCAGTACTTC. This chain joins TRBV13 and TRBJ2-5; 11 positions agree with TRBD1. V shed 5 bases and J 4 bases; nucleotides not matched to a gene: 9. The CDR3 extends over 16 amino acids. Germline CDR1 reads PRHDT; CDR2 reads FYEKMQ (reference sequence).

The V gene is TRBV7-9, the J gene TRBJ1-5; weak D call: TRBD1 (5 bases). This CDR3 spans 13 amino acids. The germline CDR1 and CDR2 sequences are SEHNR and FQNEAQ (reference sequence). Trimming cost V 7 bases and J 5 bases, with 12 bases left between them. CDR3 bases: TGTGCCAGCACCTCCAGGGCCGATCAGCCCCAGCATTTT. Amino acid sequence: CASTSRADQPQHF.

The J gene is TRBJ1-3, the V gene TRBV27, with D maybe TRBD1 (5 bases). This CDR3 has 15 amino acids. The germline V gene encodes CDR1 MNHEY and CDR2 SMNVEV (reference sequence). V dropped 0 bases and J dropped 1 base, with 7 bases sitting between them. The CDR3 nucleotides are TGTGCCAGCAGTTTATCGGCAGGGTCTGGAAACACCATATATTTT. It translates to CASSLSAGSGNTIYF.